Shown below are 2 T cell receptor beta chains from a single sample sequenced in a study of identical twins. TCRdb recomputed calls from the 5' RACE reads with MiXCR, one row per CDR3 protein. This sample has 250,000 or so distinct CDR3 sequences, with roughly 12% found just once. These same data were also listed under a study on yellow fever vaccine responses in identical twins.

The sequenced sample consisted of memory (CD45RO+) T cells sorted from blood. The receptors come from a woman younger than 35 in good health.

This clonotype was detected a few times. The CDR3 reads CASNRGVLAGVRDTQYF. The CDR3 nucleotides are TGTGCCAGCAACAGAGGGGTACTAGCGGGAGTTCGAGATACGCAGTATTTT. This sequence joins TRBV7-9 and TRBJ2-3; the match to TRBD2 covers 11 bases. From germline, CDR1 is SEHNR and CDR2 FQNEAQ (reference sequence). This CDR3 comprises 17 residues. Trimming at V came to 7 bases and at J to 5 bases, leaving 14 bases not matched to a gene.

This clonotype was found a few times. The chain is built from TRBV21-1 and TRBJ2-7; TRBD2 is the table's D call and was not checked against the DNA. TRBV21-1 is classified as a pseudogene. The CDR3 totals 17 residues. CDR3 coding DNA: TGTGCCAGCAGCAAAGGCGCCCAGCGGGGGACCTCCTACGAGCAGTACTTC. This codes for CASSKGAQRGTSYEQYF.